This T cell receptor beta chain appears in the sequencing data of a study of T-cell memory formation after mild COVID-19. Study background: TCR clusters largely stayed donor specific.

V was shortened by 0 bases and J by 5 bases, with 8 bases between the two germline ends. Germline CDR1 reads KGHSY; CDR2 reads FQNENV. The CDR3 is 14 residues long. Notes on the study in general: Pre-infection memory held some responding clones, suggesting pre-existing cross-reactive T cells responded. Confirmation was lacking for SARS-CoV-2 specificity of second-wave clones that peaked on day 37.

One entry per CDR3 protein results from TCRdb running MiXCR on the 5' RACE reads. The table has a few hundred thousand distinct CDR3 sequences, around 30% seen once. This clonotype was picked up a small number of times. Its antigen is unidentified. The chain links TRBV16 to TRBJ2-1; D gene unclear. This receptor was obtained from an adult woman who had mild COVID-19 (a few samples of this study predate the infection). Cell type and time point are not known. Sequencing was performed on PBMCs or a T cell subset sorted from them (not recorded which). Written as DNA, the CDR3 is TGTGCCAGCAGCCAATCAAACAGAAACAATGAGCAGTTCTTC. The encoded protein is CASSQSNRNNEQFF.